The sequence of this T cell receptor beta chain was determined in a study of T cells after yellow fever vaccination. V was clipped by 5 bases and J by 3 bases; unmatched bases: 2. The CDR3 spans 14 residues. Findings and caveats of the study: A faster peak, day 5 versus 15, was reached by the weaker secondary response.

With respect to this clonotype: Its antigen is currently unknown.

TCRdb re-called the 5' RACE reads through MiXCR, storing one row per CDR3 protein. The table records 500,000 to 700,000 distinct CDR3 sequences, under 25% of them present only once. The genes are TRBV12-3 or TRBV12-4 and TRBJ1-2, with 11 bases lining up with TRBD1. Sample: PBMCs, taken 15 days after the yellow fever booster vaccination. The receptor was isolated from a man aged 25-45 years who received the YFV17D yellow fever vaccine. Here the CDR3 reads CASSRGQGDYGYTF. The CDR3 nucleotides are TGTGCCAGCAGTCGGGGACAGGGGGACTATGGCTACACCTTC.